This record covers a single TCR beta chain. Its specificity is not known. Following RNA extraction, reverse transcription yielded cDNA that acted as the sequencing template. The repertoire was sequenced with immunoSEQ multiplex PCR; TCRdb's copy has only in-frame clones and lacks some. This sample has more than 200,000 clones; more than 55% occur once, and the top ten carry roughly 1.2%. Noted treatment: oral pan-JAK inhibitor, 5-10 mg twice daily. Researchers picked out CD4+ and CD8+ T cells from PBMCs by sorting. The data stem from a study of CD8+ T cells in alopecia areata. Study-wide results and caveats: Higher clonality than in normal scalp was seen in lesional scalp, especially alopecia totalis/universalis. Both scalp clonality and the expanded CD8+ clones among the top 100 showed a significant decrease with tofacitinib.

Germline loops: CDR1 SGHRS, CDR2 YFSETQ. V was trimmed by 0 bases and J by 0 bases, leaving 19 bases between them. The CDR3 extends over 18 amino acids. Sequencing used CD4+ T cells sorted from blood, obtained at approximately week 42, from a patient treated with tofacitinib. The V gene is TRBV5-1, the J gene TRBJ2-7, with D possibly TRBD2 on 6 matching bases. The TCR sequence derives from a human donor with alopecia areata. CDR3 in amino acids: CASSLAGGRKSSSYEQYF. The CDR3 coding sequence is TGCGCCAGCAGCTTGGCCGGGGGTAGGAAATCATCCTCCTACGAGCAGTACTTC.